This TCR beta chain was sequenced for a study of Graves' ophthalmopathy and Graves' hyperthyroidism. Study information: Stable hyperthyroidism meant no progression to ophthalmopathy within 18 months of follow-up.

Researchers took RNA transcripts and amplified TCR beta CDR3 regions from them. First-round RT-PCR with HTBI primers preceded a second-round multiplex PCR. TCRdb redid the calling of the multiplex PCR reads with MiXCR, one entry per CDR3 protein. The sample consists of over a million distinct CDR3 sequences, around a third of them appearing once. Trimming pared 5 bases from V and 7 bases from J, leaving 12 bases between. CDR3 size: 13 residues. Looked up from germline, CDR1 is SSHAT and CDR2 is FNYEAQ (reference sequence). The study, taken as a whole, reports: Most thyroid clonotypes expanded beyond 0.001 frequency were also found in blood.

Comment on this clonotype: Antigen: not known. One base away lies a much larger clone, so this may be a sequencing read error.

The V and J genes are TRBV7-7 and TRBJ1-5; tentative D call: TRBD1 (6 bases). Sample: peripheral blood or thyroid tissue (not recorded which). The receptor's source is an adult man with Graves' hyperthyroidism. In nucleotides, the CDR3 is TGTGCCAGCAGCACAAAGGGGGTCCAGCCCCAGCATTTT. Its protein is CASSTKGVQPQHF.